A single sample is the source of the 7 T cell receptor beta chains below, sequenced in a study of blood T cell repertoires in COVID-19 (dated by TCRdb to the early 2020s). Libraries were constructed by the immunoSEQ multiplex PCR assay. The table comes from immuneACCESS by way of TCRdb, which keeps in-frame sequences with V and J called. Part of the clones is missing from these tables; in studies checked, under half for an unresolved V gene and the rest for unknown reasons. This sample has about 210,000 clones in its table, and roughly 80% of those were observed once. Together, the top ten hold about 5% of the sample. The sequenced material came from peripheral blood. These receptors all stem from a woman in her seventies with COVID-19, enrolled during active disease.

This chain links TRBV9 with TRBJ1-6; TRBD1 matches 9 bases. V shed 4 bases, J shed 8 bases, and the junction held 4 bases outside the gene matches. This CDR3 region has 14 residues. Germline lookup yields CDR1 SGDLS and CDR2 YYNGEE. DNA of the CDR3: TGTGCCAGCAGCTCCCGACAGGGGGATTCACCCCTCCACTTT. Amino acid sequence: CASSSRQGDSPLHF.

The chain is built from TRBV18 and TRBJ2-5; 15 nucleotides match TRBD2. Germline V gene data show CDR1 as KGHSH and CDR2 as LQKENI. With V trimmed by 8 bases and J by 6 bases, 13 bases remained unmatched. CDR3 length equals 17 residues. The DNA of the CDR3 is TGTGCCAGCCAGTACGGACTAGCGGGAGGGCCCAGGCAGACCCAGTACTTC. Translation: CASQYGLAGGPRQTQYF.

This chain joins TRBV7-2 and TRBJ2-5; possibly TRBD1 for D (6 bases). Germline CDR1 SGHTA, CDR2 FQGNSA. V lost 3 bases, J lost 1 base, and 12 bases lay in between. The CDR3 covers 15 residues. The CDR3 DNA follows: TGTGCCAGCAGCTTCGTCACAGGGTTCCAAGAGACCCAGTACTTC. Its protein product is CASSFVTGFQETQYF.

The V call is TRBV5-1, the J call TRBJ1-6; TRBD1 aligns across 7 bases. V lost 4 bases, J lost 0 bases, and 16 bases stayed unmatched. The CDR3 extends over 20 amino acids. Germline V CDR1 and CDR2: SGHRS, YFSETQ. The CDR3 loop reads CASSLTGQTFSSSYNSPLHF. The CDR3 DNA reads as TGCGCCAGCAGCCTCACGGGACAGACCTTTTCGAGCTCCTATAATTCACCCCTCCACTTT.

V and J are TRBV7-2 and TRBJ1-2, with TRBD1 matching over 8 bases. The V gene's germline CDR1 is SGHTA and CDR2 FQGNSA. The CDR3 covers 15 residues. V gave up 0 bases and J gave up 2 bases; unmatched junction bases: 2. The CDR3 loop reads CASSLAAGGNYGYTF. The CDR3 region has the DNA TGTGCCAGCAGCTTAGCGGCAGGGGGCAACTATGGCTACACCTTC.

This clone was found a few times. The chain carries TRBV25-1 and TRBJ1-5; the match to TRBD1 covers 10 bases. The CDR3 runs to 17 residues. The germline gives CDR1 MGHDK, CDR2 SYGVNS. After removal of 4 bases from V and 2 bases from J, the junction contained 8 bases not matched to a gene. CDR3 loop: CASSGGQGKPGNQPQHF. CDR3 nucleotide sequence: TGTGCCAGCAGTGGGGGACAGGGGAAACCGGGCAATCAGCCCCAGCATTTT.

This sequence joins TRBV6-2 or TRBV6-3 and TRBJ2-7; a weak D match, TRBD2 (6 bases). Trimming took 6 bases from V and 4 from J, leaving 19 bases between them. This CDR3 region has 15 residues. The V gene's germline CDR1 is MNHEY and CDR2 SVGEGT. The CDR3 protein is CASSRPARERYEQYF. CDR3 bases: TGTGCCAGCAGCCGACCCGCTCGGGAGCGGTACGAGCAGTACTTC.